Shown below are 25 T cell receptor beta chains from a single sample sequenced in a study of blood T cell repertoires in COVID-19. Measured with immunoSEQ multiplex PCR; TCRdb has only the in-frame clones, and not every one. The sample includes just under 80,000 clones, about four fifths of them seen just once. Sequenced material: peripheral blood. The receptors were sampled from a woman between 65 and 79 years old with acute or convalescent COVID-19.

This clone was detected a few times. The chain has TRBV9 and TRBJ2-1; possibly TRBD1 for D (5 bases). Trimming left V 0 bases short and J 7 bases short, with 8 bases between. CDR3 length equals 13 residues. CDR1 is SGDLS and CDR2 is YYNGEE in the germline V gene. The CDR3, as DNA: TGTGCCAGCAGCGTAGATCCAGGGAATGAGCAGTTCTTC. It encodes CASSVDPGNEQFF.

V is TRBV29-1 and J is TRBJ2-5; D ambiguous. The CDR3 extends over 12 amino acids. Germline loops: CDR1 SQVTM, CDR2 ANQGSEA. V was cut by 3 bases and J by 2 bases, with 7 bases left in between. CDR3 coding DNA: TGCAGCGTTGATGTAGAGCAAGAGACCCAGTACTTC. Translated, it gives CSVDVEQETQYF. The full variable domain, with the rest looked up from reference TRBV29-1 and TRBJ2-5, is SAVISQKPSRDICQRGTSLTIQCQVDSQVTMMFWYRQQPGQSLTLIATANQGSEATYESGFVIDKFPISRPNLTFSTLTVSNMSPEDSSIYLCSVDVEQETQYFGPGTRLLVL.

This clone was recorded only once. V is TRBV27 and J is TRBJ1-4; D is perhaps TRBD1 (6 bases). With 7 bases removed from V and 7 bases from J, the gap between germline ends came to 13 bases. Germline loops: CDR1 MNHEY, CDR2 SMNVEV (reference sequence). The CDR3 totals 13 residues. Written as DNA, the CDR3 is TGTGCCAGCAAGAGGGGGACGGGTGAAAAACTGTTTTTT. Translating it yields CASKRGTGEKLFF.

The CDR3 protein is CASRLTGGGYTF. The CDR3 coding sequence is TGTGCCAGCAGACTCACGGGTGGTGGCTACACCTTC. J is TRBJ1-2 and V is TRBV28, with D unclear. The germline gives CDR1 MDHEN, CDR2 SYDVKM. The CDR3 sequence is 12 residues long. V was cut by 6 bases and J by 7 bases, with 12 bases left in between.

This rearrangement joins TRBV30 to TRBJ1-2; no reliable D call. This CDR3 has 15 residues. CDR1 is GTSNPN, CDR2 SVGIG, per germline (reference sequence). V lost 4 bases to trimming and J lost 7 bases, with 22 bases between them. CDR3 DNA sequence: TGTGCCTGGACCTTGGACTCACTACAAGGGCCTGGCTACACCTTC. The encoded protein is CAWTLDSLQGPGYTF.

The chain combines TRBV5-4 with TRBJ2-7; D may be TRBD1 (6 bases). CDR1 is SGHNT, CDR2 YYREEE, per germline (reference sequence). V lost 1 base and J lost 5, with 19 bases in between. The CDR3 runs 16 residues. The DNA of the CDR3 is TGTGCCAGCAGCTTGCTTGGGAACCCCAGGGGTAACGAGCAGTACTTC. Translated, it gives CASSLLGNPRGNEQYF.

The chain carries TRBV5-1 and TRBJ1-6, with TRBD1 as a possible D gene (6 bases). CDR3 size: 13 residues. Germline CDR1 reads SGHRS; CDR2 reads YFSETQ. Trimming took off 5 bases at V and 6 bases at J, with 9 bases between the two ends. The CDR3 nucleotides are TGCGCCAGCAGACCGGACAGTAATTCACCCCTCCACTTT. Protein product: CASRPDSNSPLHF.

The V gene is TRBV12-3 or TRBV12-4, the J gene TRBJ2-5; D is perhaps TRBD2 (6 bases). This CDR3 has 13 amino acids. V lost 6 bases and J lost 7, with 15 bases in between. CDR3 in DNA: TGTGCCAGCAGACGGGGACTCCTCGGGACCCAGTACTTC. This encodes CASRRGLLGTQYF.

The chain carries TRBV7-3 and TRBJ2-1, with a tentative D call TRBD1 (6 bases). The length of the CDR3 is 15 residues. Germline CDR1 and CDR2: SGHTA and FQGTGA. Deletions cut 5 bases from V and 6 bases from J, with 17 bases between. CDR3 sequence: CASSPRLGGTNEQFF. CDR3 DNA sequence: TGTGCCAGCAGCCCCAGGTTAGGGGGAACCAATGAGCAGTTCTTC.

This CDR3 is CASSPGTSGRVQETQYF. DNA of the CDR3: TGTGCCAGCTCACCCGGGACTAGCGGGAGGGTCCAAGAGACCCAGTACTTC. The chain couples TRBV18 to TRBJ2-5, with 16 bases lining up with TRBD2. CDR3 size: 17 residues. Germline V gene lookup returns CDR1 KGHSH and CDR2 LQKENI. V dropped 3 bases and J dropped 1; count of bases not matched to a gene: 2.

V gene TRBV30 combines with J gene TRBJ1-6; D ambiguous. Per germline, CDR1 GTSNPN and CDR2 SVGIG (reference sequence). Deletions cut 2 bases from V and 7 bases from J, with 9 bases between. The CDR3 has 13 residues. The CDR3 DNA sequence: TGTGCCTGGAGTAGTCAGGCGAATTCACCCCTCCACTTT. Amino acid sequence: CAWSSQANSPLHF.

V and J are TRBV10-3 and TRBJ1-1; 7 bases agree with TRBD1. Germline CDR1 ENHRY, CDR2 SYGVKD. This CDR3 has 13 amino acids. With 6 bases clipped from V and 3 bases from J, the junction kept 4 bases outside the gene matches. The CDR3 bases are TGTGCCATCAGCGGACAGGCGGACACTGAAGCTTTCTTT. This encodes CAISGQADTEAFF.

This clone occurred a few times. V is TRBV6-5 and J is TRBJ1-4; D is uncertain. This CDR3 has 14 amino acids. V lost 5 bases and J lost 0, with 7 bases in between. CDR1 is MNHEY and CDR2 is SVGAGI in the germline V gene. The CDR3 loop is CASSRVATNEKLFF. The CDR3 DNA follows: TGTGCCAGCAGTCGGGTTGCAACTAATGAAAAACTGTTTTTT.

This chain links TRBV3-1 (or the pseudogene TRBV3-2) with TRBJ1-6, with TRBD1 matching over 9 bases. Germline-derived CDR1 and CDR2 are LGHDT and YNNKEL (reference sequence). With 6 bases clipped from V and 7 bases from J, the junction kept 4 bases outside the gene matches. The CDR3 has 14 amino acids. The DNA for the CDR3 is TGTGCCAGCAGTTCTGGACAGGGGAATTCACCCCTCCACTTT. Its protein product is CASSSGQGNSPLHF.

The rearrangement uses TRBV19 and TRBJ1-2, with TRBD1 as a possible D gene (5 bases). The CDR3 totals 15 residues. CDR1 and CDR2 from the germline V gene are LNHDA and SQIVND (reference sequence). V was trimmed by 3 bases and J by 1 base, leaving 12 bases between them. For the CDR3, the DNA is TGTGCCAGTAGTATTAACCCAGGGAATAACTATGGCTACACCTTC. Translated: CASSINPGNNYGYTF.

This clone was seen a single time. J is TRBJ1-5 and V is TRBV27; D not certain. The CDR3 length is 17 residues. Trimming took off 5 bases at V and 1 base at J, with 18 bases between the two ends. Per germline, CDR1 MNHEY and CDR2 SMNVEV (reference sequence). DNA of the CDR3: TGTGCCAGCAGTCCCCTTAGTTGGTATTCCAGCAATCAGCCCCAGCATTTT. This codes for CASSPLSWYSSNQPQHF.

This clone was found a few times. The gene calls are TRBV27 and TRBJ2-1; 8 positions match TRBD1. Germline V lookup: CDR1 MNHEY, CDR2 SMNVEV (reference sequence). This CDR3 is 16 amino acids long. After removal of 3 bases from V and 8 bases from J, the junction contained 12 bases not matched to a gene. The chain's CDR3 is CASSFTSGQVNDEQFF. CDR3 nucleotides: TGTGCCAGCAGTTTCACCTCGGGACAGGTTAACGATGAGCAGTTCTTC.

This rearrangement joins TRBV5-8 to TRBJ2-2, with TRBD2 as a possible D gene (5 bases). CDR1 SGHTS and CDR2 YDEGEE come from the germline V gene. Trimming took 2 bases from V and 8 from J, leaving 16 bases between them. The CDR3 runs 15 residues. The CDR3 here is CASSLPGNLKGELFF. Written as DNA, the CDR3 is TGTGCCAGCAGCTTACCGGGAAATTTAAAAGGGGAGCTGTTTTTT. The full variable domain, in which reference TRBV5-8 and TRBJ2-2 provide the parts outside the CDR3, is EAGVTQSPTHLIKTRGQQATLRCSPISGHTSVYWYQQALGLGLQFLLWYDEGEERNRGNFPPRFSGRQFPNYSSELNVNALELEDSALYLCASSLPGNLKGELFFGEGSRLTVL.

The chain has TRBV18 and TRBJ2-3; TRBD1 might be the D (6 bases). The V gene's germline CDR1 is KGHSH and CDR2 LQKENI. Trimming took off 0 bases at V and 3 bases at J, with 13 bases between the two ends. CDR3 length: 16 amino acids. This CDR3 reads CASSPPTGPATDTQYF. The CDR3, as DNA: TGTGCCAGCTCACCACCTACAGGGCCAGCAACAGATACGCAGTATTTT. Full variable domain (remainder filled in from reference TRBV18 and TRBJ2-3): NAGVMQNPRHLVRRRGQEARLRCSPMKGHSHVYWYRQLPEEGLKFMVYLQKENIIDESGMPKERFSAEFPKEGPSILRIQQVVRGDSAAYFCASSPPTGPATDTQYFGPGTRLTVL.

The J gene is TRBJ2-3, the V gene TRBV19; 11 bases are a match to TRBD2. Per germline, CDR1 LNHDA and CDR2 SQIVND (reference sequence). The CDR3 consists of 16 residues. V dropped 3 bases and J dropped 2; count of bases not matched to a gene: 4. The CDR3 spells CASSIRLAGNTDTQYF. For the CDR3, the DNA is TGTGCCAGTAGTATTAGACTAGCGGGGAACACAGATACGCAGTATTTT.

This chain joins TRBV3-1 (or the pseudogene TRBV3-2) and TRBJ1-3, with D possibly matching TRBD1 (6 bases). V was pared by 1 base and J by 2 bases, with 9 bases between. Germline values: CDR1 LGHDT, CDR2 YNNKEL (reference sequence). The CDR3 is 15 residues long. The CDR3 sequence: CASSQATGTGNTIYF. In DNA form, the CDR3 reads TGTGCCAGCAGCCAAGCTACAGGGACTGGAAACACCATATATTTT.

The table lists this clone with a count of one. This chain connects TRBV5-1 to TRBJ2-2; the D gene is possibly TRBD1 (6 bases). Between the trimmed V and J ends, which lost 3 bases and 1 base, there was a span of 10 bases. This CDR3 contains 15 residues. CDR1 is SGHRS, CDR2 YFSETQ, per germline. The CDR3 sequence: CASSSPTGNTGELFF. The DNA of the CDR3 is TGCGCCAGCAGCTCCCCGACAGGGAACACCGGGGAGCTGTTTTTT.

The V and J genes are TRBV29-1 and TRBJ2-2; 7 positions agree with TRBD1. The CDR3 consists of 14 residues. Germline V lookup: CDR1 SQVTM, CDR2 ANQGSEA. Trimming at V came to 6 bases and at J to 3 bases, leaving 7 bases not matched to a gene. CDR3 nucleotide sequence: TGCAGCGTGCGACAGGGTCATGACACCGGGGAGCTGTTTTTT. This sequence encodes CSVRQGHDTGELFF.

This clone has only a few counts. J is TRBJ2-1 and V is TRBV5-1, with 12 bases identical to TRBD2. V trimming: 5 bases; J trimming: 3 bases; junction bases outside the gene matches: 9. CDR1 and CDR2 from the germline V gene are SGHRS and YFSETQ. The CDR3 contains 17 residues. CDR3 protein: CASRQNPTSGSYNEQFF. CDR3 nucleotide sequence: TGCGCCAGCAGACAAAACCCGACTAGCGGGAGCTACAATGAGCAGTTCTTC.

The CDR3 DNA follows: TGTGCCTGGAGTGTACAGTCCTTCCCCCAGTTCTTC. It translates to CAWSVQSFPQFF. The chain uses TRBV30 and TRBJ2-1; D is uncertain. The V end lost 0 bases, the J end lost 13 bases, and 13 bases lay between the germline ends. Germline CDR1 reads GTSNPN; CDR2 reads SVGIG (reference sequence). This CDR3 contains 12 residues. The whole variable domain, remainder taken from reference TRBV30 and TRBJ2-1, is SQTIHQWPATLVQPVGSPLSLECTVEGTSNPNLYWYRQAAGRGLQLLFYSVGIGQISSEVPQNLSASRPQDRQFILSSKKLLLSDSGFYLCAWSVQSFPQFFGPGTRLTVL.